This is a list of T cell receptor beta chains from one sample in a study of T cells in Graves' hyperthyroidism and ophthalmopathy. Each CDR3 protein gets one entry after TCRdb re-called the multiplex PCR reads with MiXCR. The sample has 550,000 to 600,000 distinct CDR3 sequences; more than 13% are singletons. The sample comprised blood. The receptors were gathered from a woman younger than 35 with Graves' ophthalmopathy. Both conserved end residues are part of each CDR3. Each record gives: CDR3 protein, CDR3 DNA, V gene, clone size, D gene, CDR3 length, J gene. A D gene is named only where the DNA matches it firmly. The size entry is marked missing in some rows and otherwise reads once, few, many or a size class.

CDR3: CAWNRPSDRDTF
DNA: TGTGCCTGGAACCGCCCCAGCGACAGGGACACCTTC
V: TRBV30
size: many
D: TRBD1
length: 12
J: TRBJ1-2

CDR3: CASSTGDSYEQYF
DNA: TGTGCCAGCAGTACTGGGGACTCCTACGAGCAGTACTTC
V: TRBV12-3/TRBV12-4
size: many
D: .
length: 13
J: TRBJ2-7

CDR3: CASSIRESRGEAFF
DNA: TGTGCCAGTAGTATAAGGGAATCTCGGGGAGAAGCTTTCTTT
V: TRBV19
size: few
D: .
length: 14
J: TRBJ1-1

CDR3: CASLTGWDTQYF
DNA: TGTGCCAGCCTCACGGGGTGGGATACGCAGTATTTT
V: TRBV7-9
size: many
D: .
length: 12
J: TRBJ2-3

CDR3: CSARRGLGQNDGYTF
DNA: TGCAGTGCTAGAAGGGGTCTGGGACAGAACGATGGCTACACCTTC
V: TRBV20-1
size: many
D: TRBD1
length: 15
J: TRBJ1-2

CDR3: CASSSRLAGSDTQYF
DNA: TGTGCCAGCAGCTCGCGACTAGCGGGATCAGATACGCAGTATTTT
V: TRBV5-8
size: many
D: TRBD2
length: 15
J: TRBJ2-3

CDR3: CASSLGQGLYEQYF
DNA: TGTGCCAGCAGCTTGGGACAGGGACTCTACGAGCAGTACTTC
V: TRBV7-9
size: many
D: TRBD1
length: 14
J: TRBJ2-7

CDR3: CASSVNRVTEAFF
DNA: TGTGCCAGCAGTGTAAACAGGGTAACTGAAGCTTTCTTT
V: TRBV28
size: many
D: .
length: 13
J: TRBJ1-1

CDR3: CASGLGGATEAFF
DNA: TGTGCCAGCGGACTGGGGGGGGCAACTGAAGCTTTCTTT
V: TRBV28
size: .
D: .
length: 13
J: TRBJ1-1

CDR3: CASSFDQTGTQYF
DNA: TGTGCCAGCAGTTTCGATCAAACAGGTACGCAGTATTTT
V: TRBV12-3/TRBV12-4
size: .
D: .
length: 13
J: TRBJ2-3

CDR3: CATARVRRTGGWGYEQYF
DNA: TGTGCCACCGCGAGGGTGAGACGAACAGGGGGCTGGGGGTACGAGCAGTACTTC
V: TRBV12-3/TRBV12-4
size: many
D: TRBD1
length: 18
J: TRBJ2-7

CDR3: CSARDQKVAGPRDTQYF
DNA: TGCAGTGCTAGAGATCAGAAAGTCGCGGGACCGCGAGATACGCAGTATTTT
V: TRBV20-1
size: few
D: .
length: 17
J: TRBJ2-3

CDR3: CASSRGGVGGDTQYF
DNA: TGTGCCAGCAGCCGTGGGGGAGTTGGTGGAGATACGCAGTATTTT
V: TRBV6-1
size: many
D: .
length: 15
J: TRBJ2-3